The 13 T cell receptor beta chains given below trace back to one sample, sequenced in a study of blood T cells in healthy people across ages. The second PCR ran about 6 to 11 cycles with a sample-barcoded 5' primer and J-beta primers. MiXCR was run by TCRdb on the 5' RACE reads, yielding one entry per CDR3 protein. The table shows almost 800,000 distinct CDR3 sequences, with about 62% occurring only once. Sequencing input: blood. The receptors were sampled from a man in his thirties or forties in good health.

V gene TRBV6-5 combines with J gene TRBJ2-5; no definite D call. Germline V CDR1 and CDR2: MNHEY, SVGAGI. Trimming removed 6 bases at V and 0 bases at J, with 14 bases between. The CDR3 loop spans 15 amino acids. CDR3 region: CASSRSFVYQETQYF. The DNA for the CDR3 is TGTGCCAGCAGCCGATCCTTTGTGTACCAAGAGACCCAGTACTTC.

This sequence joins TRBV3-1 and TRBJ1-2; maybe TRBD1 (5 bases). Germline CDR1 is LGHDT and CDR2 is YNNKEL (reference sequence). V was clipped by 0 bases and J by 7 bases, with 12 bases between them. CDR3 length: 14 residues. The chain's CDR3 is CASSQEVGAVGYTF. The DNA of the CDR3 is TGTGCCAGCAGCCAAGAAGTAGGGGCGGTTGGCTACACCTTC.

The chain recombines TRBV10-3 with TRBJ2-3, with 8 bases that match TRBD1. Trimming cost V 6 bases and J 1 base; bases outside gene matches: 6. This CDR3 has 15 amino acids. The germline V gene has CDR1 ENHRY and CDR2 SYGVKD. The CDR3 protein is CAIRETGAGTDTQYF. As DNA, the CDR3 is TGTGCCATCAGGGAGACAGGGGCAGGCACAGATACGCAGTATTTT.

The chain joins TRBV2 to TRBJ2-1; TRBD2 agrees at 8 bases. V lost 4 bases, J lost 6 bases, and 11 bases stayed unmatched. The CDR3 is 16 amino acids. Germline V gene data show CDR1 as SNHLY and CDR2 as FYNNEI. CDR3 region: CASSVSTSAPSNEQFF. The CDR3 nucleotides read TGTGCCAGCAGTGTCTCGACTAGCGCGCCTTCCAATGAGCAGTTCTTC.

V gene TRBV5-1 combines with J gene TRBJ2-6; a possible D gene is TRBD2 (5 bases). The V end was cut by 2 bases, the J end by 0 bases, with 12 bases between. Looked up from germline, CDR1 is SGHRS and CDR2 is YFSETQ. This CDR3 has 17 amino acids. The DNA of the CDR3 is TGCGCCAGCAGCTTAATGCCCGGACTCTCTGGGGCCAACGTCCTGACTTTC. Translated: CASSLMPGLSGANVLTF.

This chain links TRBV10-3 with TRBJ2-5, with D possibly TRBD2 on 5 matching bases. From germline, CDR1 is ENHRY and CDR2 SYGVKD. This CDR3 comprises 15 residues. Trimming cost V 0 bases and J 5 bases, with 13 bases left between them. The CDR3 here is CAISESRRGVETQYF. The CDR3 region has the DNA TGTGCCATCAGTGAGTCGAGACGGGGAGTGGAGACCCAGTACTTC.

This clonotype was seen a few times. Written as DNA, the CDR3 is TGTGCCAGCAGCGTCGATAAGAGGTCCGTGGAGACCCAGTACTTC. Protein: CASSVDKRSVETQYF. The chain joins TRBV5-4 to TRBJ2-5; D is unresolved. Per germline, CDR1 SGHNT and CDR2 YYREEE (reference sequence). The V end lost 4 bases, the J end lost 5 bases, and 18 bases lay between the germline ends. CDR3 size: 15 residues.

In its sample, this clonotype was seen a few times. The rearrangement joins TRBV7-9 to TRBJ2-5; D is possibly TRBD2 (5 bases). Germline assignment: CDR1 SEHNR and CDR2 FQNEAQ (reference sequence). The CDR3 is 13 residues long. Between the trimmed V and J ends, which lost 4 bases and 2 bases, there was a span of 8 bases. CDR3 coding DNA: TGTGCCAGCAGCTCATGGGAGCAAGAGACCCAGTACTTC. Translation gives CASSSWEQETQYF.

The V gene is TRBV10-3, the J gene TRBJ2-6; unclear D gene. The CDR3 has 14 residues. The germline V gene has CDR1 ENHRY and CDR2 SYGVKD. V lost 3 bases, J lost 6 bases, and 9 bases lay in between. The CDR3 DNA reads TGTGCCATCAGTGATCCCCAGCAGGCCAACGTCCTGACTTTC. Translated: CAISDPQQANVLTF.

Many counts were recorded for this clonotype. The chain is built from TRBV20-1 and TRBJ2-7; tentatively, D is TRBD1 (5 bases). Germline values: CDR1 DFQATT, CDR2 SNEGSKA (reference sequence). The CDR3 consists of 15 residues. V lost 3 bases to trimming and J lost 0 bases, with 15 bases between them. CDR3 loop: CSARLLEQGSYEQYF. For the CDR3, the DNA is TGCAGTGCTAGGTTATTAGAGCAGGGCTCCTACGAGCAGTACTTC.

This clonotype was found many times. The V gene is TRBV6-1, the J gene TRBJ2-6, with D unresolved. Between the trimmed V and J ends, which lost 0 bases and 1 base, there was a span of 4 bases. CDR1 and CDR2 from the germline V gene are MNHNS and SASEGT. The CDR3 sequence is 15 residues long. The CDR3 region is CASSEAESGANVLTF. The CDR3 nucleotides are TGTGCCAGCAGTGAAGCGGAGTCTGGGGCCAACGTCCTGACTTTC.

With regard to this clonotype: A read error may account for a junction end that differs from germline. The chain joins TRBV7-4 to TRBJ1-2; TRBD1 matches 9 bases. CDR1 and CDR2 from the germline V gene are SGHVT and SQSDAQ. The CDR3 runs to 14 residues. The CDR3 sequence is CANSLDRTGDGYTF. The CDR3 DNA follows: TGTGCCAACAGCTTAGATCGGACAGGGGATGGCTACACCTTC. Variable domain in full (rest from reference TRBV7-4 and TRBJ1-2): GAGVSQSPRYKVAKRGRDVALRCDSISGHVTLYWYRQTLGQGSEVLTYSQSDAQRDKSGRPSGRFSAERPERSVSTLKIQRTEQGDSAVYLCANSLDRTGDGYTFGSGTRLTVV.

The rearrangement uses TRBV25-1 and TRBJ1-5; no clear D gene. There are 12 residues in the CDR3. Germline-derived CDR1 and CDR2 are MGHDK and SYGVNS. V was shortened by 4 bases and J by 6 bases, with 7 bases between the two germline ends. This chain's CDR3 is CASSVGSQPQHF. The CDR3 nucleotides read TGTGCCAGCAGTGTTGGTAGTCAGCCCCAGCATTTT.